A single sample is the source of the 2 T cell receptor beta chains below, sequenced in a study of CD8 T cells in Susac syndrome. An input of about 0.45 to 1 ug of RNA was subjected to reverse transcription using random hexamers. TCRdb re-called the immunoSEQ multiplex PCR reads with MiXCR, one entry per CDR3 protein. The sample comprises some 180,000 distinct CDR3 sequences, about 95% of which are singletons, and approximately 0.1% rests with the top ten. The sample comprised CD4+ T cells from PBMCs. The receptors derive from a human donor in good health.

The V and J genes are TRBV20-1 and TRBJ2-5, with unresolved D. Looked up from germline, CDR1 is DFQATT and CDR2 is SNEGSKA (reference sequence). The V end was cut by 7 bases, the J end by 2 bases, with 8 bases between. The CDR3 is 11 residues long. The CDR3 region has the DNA TGCAGTGTTCTGTTACAAGAGACCCAGTACTTC. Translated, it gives CSVLLQETQYF.

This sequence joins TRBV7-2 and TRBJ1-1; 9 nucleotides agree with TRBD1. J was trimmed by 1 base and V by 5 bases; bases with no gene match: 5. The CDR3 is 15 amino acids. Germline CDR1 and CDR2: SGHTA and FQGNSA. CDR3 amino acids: CASSTRQGGNTEAFF. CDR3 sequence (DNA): TGTGCCAGCAGCACCAGACAGGGGGGGAACACTGAAGCTTTCTTT.